A selection of T cell receptor beta chains follows, all from one sample in a study of CD8 T cells in ankylosing spondylitis. TCRdb itself ran the 5' RACE reads through MiXCR, one entry per CDR3 protein. The table includes more than 250,000 distinct CDR3 sequences, approximately 10% detected once. Sequenced sample: blood, either unsorted or a sorted T cell fraction (not recorded which). Source of these receptors: a female donor with ankylosing spondylitis or in good health (not recorded which). The CDR3 runs from the conserved cysteine through the conserved F or W. The D gene is left open where the match is weak. Clone size is given for some rows only: seen once, a few or many times, or a class if the clone is expanded.

TRBJ2-2	14	-	-	TRBV20-1	CSARSRSNTGELFF	TGCAGTGCTAGAAGTAGATCGAACACCGGGGAGCTGTTTTTT
TRBJ2-5	18	TRBD1	many	TRBV5-6	CASSLDNPRDRVFGTQYF	TGTGCCAGCAGCCTGGACAATCCTCGGGACAGGGTGTTTGGAACCCAGTACTTC
TRBJ2-1	16	-	many	TRBV12-3/TRBV12-4	CASSRPGGATYNEQFF	TGTGCCAGCAGTCGCCCAGGAGGGGCTACTTACAATGAGCAGTTCTTC
TRBJ2-1	17	-	many	TRBV7-9	CASSLFTAGIGNNEQFF	TGTGCCAGCAGCTTATTTACGGCAGGAATAGGAAACAATGAGCAGTTCTTC
TRBJ2-3	13	TRBD2	-	TRBV29-1	CSVSSGLTDTQYF	TGCAGCGTATCTAGCGGCCTCACAGATACGCAGTATTTT
TRBJ1-2	14	-	many	TRBV4-2	CASSREGGNSGYTF	TGTGCCAGCAGCCGGGAGGGAGGGAATTCTGGCTACACCTTC
TRBJ2-2	13	-	few	TRBV27	CASSSGLPGELFF	TGTGCCAGCAGTTCGGGACTTCCCGGGGAGCTGTTTTTT
TRBJ1-2	13	TRBD1	many	TRBV5-1	CASSLDRGNGYTF	TGCGCCAGCAGCTTGGACAGGGGAAATGGCTACACCTTC
TRBJ1-5	15	-	many	TRBV28	CASSLAEWGNQPQHF	TGTGCCAGCAGTTTAGCCGAGTGGGGCAATCAGCCCCAGCATTTT
TRBJ2-5	10	-	many	TRBV11-2	CAETEETQYF	TGTGCCGAGACTGAAGAGACCCAGTACTTC